These 9 T cell receptor beta chains originate from one sample sequenced in a study of T cell responses to AZD1222 COVID-19 vaccine. Sequencing was performed with immunoSEQ multiplex PCR; in TCRdb, only in-frame clones are kept and a portion is missing. The table records 150,000 to 200,000 clones, around 90% of them present only once. Here the sequenced sample was peripheral blood, taken on day 0 of AZD1222 vaccination. These receptors were taken from an adult in good health.

The chain employs TRBV3-1 (or the pseudogene TRBV3-2) and TRBJ2-7, with D perhaps TRBD2 (6 bases). The CDR3 totals 13 residues. V was trimmed by 3 bases and J by 5 bases, leaving 11 bases between them. CDR1 LGHDT and CDR2 YNNKEL come from the germline V gene (reference sequence). CDR3 sequence (DNA): TGTGCCAGCAGCCAGCGGGGATTGGACGAGCAGTACTTC. It encodes CASSQRGLDEQYF.

With respect to this clone: Germline is not matched at one junction end, which may reflect a read error. The CDR3 DNA sequence: TGTGCTAGCAGCCATGGGACCGGGACAGATACGCAGTATTTT. This codes for CASSHGTGTDTQYF. This chain links TRBV7-7 with TRBJ2-3; D could derive from TRBD1 or TRBD2 (5 bases each). Germline assignment: CDR1 SSHAT and CDR2 FNYEAQ (reference sequence). The CDR3 runs 14 residues.

The chain links TRBV30 to TRBJ1-4; D is undetermined. CDR3 length: 11 residues. Germline CDR1 reads GTSNPN; CDR2 reads SVGIG (reference sequence). Trimming stripped 3 bases from V and 12 bases from J, with 11 bases between. Written as DNA, the CDR3 is TGTGCCTGGAGCTCACAGAGGCAACTGTTTTTT. Translating it yields CAWSSQRQLFF.

The chain combines TRBV6-5 with TRBJ1-2; the D gene is possibly TRBD1 (6 bases). Germline V gene lookup returns CDR1 MNHEY and CDR2 SVGAGI. With 2 bases removed from V and 6 bases from J, the gap between germline ends came to 19 bases. The CDR3 has 16 amino acids. The chain's CDR3 is CASSYSIGGGVDGYTF. CDR3 nucleotides: TGTGCCAGCAGTTACAGTATCGGCGGGGGCGTGGATGGCTACACCTTC.

The V gene is TRBV3-1 (or the pseudogene TRBV3-2), the J gene TRBJ2-3; a possible D gene is TRBD2 (7 bases). Deletions cut 4 bases from V and 5 bases from J, with 22 bases between. The CDR3 covers 17 residues. Per germline, CDR1 LGHDT and CDR2 YNNKEL (reference sequence). CDR3 loop: CASSPGRGSTARDTQYF. CDR3 nucleotides: TGTGCCAGCAGCCCAGGGAGGGGGTCCACGGCAAGAGATACGCAGTATTTT.

The rearrangement joins TRBV5-4 to TRBJ2-1; 9 positions match TRBD2. Trimming took 2 bases from V and 5 from J; bases not matched to a gene: 8. Germline CDR1 SGHNT, CDR2 YYREEE (reference sequence). CDR3 length equals 16 residues. The DNA of the CDR3 is TGTGCCAGCAGCTTAAGGCGTGCTAGCGGGAACAATGAGCAGTTCTTC. It specifies CASSLRRASGNNEQFF.

In nucleotides, the CDR3 is TGCAGTTCATGGACAGGCAACGAGCAGTACTTC. Translation: CSSWTGNEQYF. The V and J genes are TRBV29-1 and TRBJ2-7; 7 bases agree with TRBD1. Germline V gene data show CDR1 as SQVTM and CDR2 as ANQGSEA. The length of the CDR3 is 11 residues.

The chain carries TRBV3-1 (or the pseudogene TRBV3-2) and TRBJ2-3, with 8 bases lining up with TRBD2. Germline trimming cut 0 bases from V and 2 bases from J; bases unmatched to any gene: 1. Germline V gives CDR1 LGHDT, CDR2 YNNKEL (reference sequence). This CDR3 contains 15 residues. The CDR3 protein is CASSQDGRATDTQYF. The CDR3 DNA sequence: TGTGCCAGCAGCCAAGACGGGAGGGCCACAGATACGCAGTATTTT.

The rearrangement joins TRBV9 to TRBJ2-2, with D perhaps matching TRBD1 or TRBD2 (7 bases each). This CDR3 has 16 amino acids. Trimming pared 8 bases from V and 4 bases from J, leaving 21 bases between. Per the germline V gene, CDR1 is SGDLS and CDR2 is YYNGEE. This CDR3 is CASGEAGDRLTGELFF. The DNA of the CDR3 is TGTGCCAGTGGGGAGGCGGGGGACAGACTCACCGGGGAGCTGTTTTTT.